This T cell receptor beta chain was identified during a study of shared clonotypes between healthy human individuals. Sequencing used immunoSEQ multiplex PCR; TCRdb keeps in-frame clones, though not all of them. Of 1.6 million or so clones in the sample, 98% to 99% are singletons; the top ten hold approximately 0.4%. Healthy HIV-negative adults with no recent acute infections or vaccinations were recruited as donors. The germline CDR1 and CDR2 sequences are SGHRS and YFSETQ. The CDR3 length is 15 residues. V was shortened by 5 bases and J by 2 bases, with 14 bases between the two germline ends. Source material: naive CD4+ T cells sorted from blood. Regarding subset: CD45RA+ positively selected. The J gene is TRBJ2-1, the V gene TRBV5-1, with D maybe TRBD2 (7 bases). This TCR derives from a man aged 25 to 45 in good health. CDR3 amino acids: CASSIKRDTYNEQFF. The CDR3 coding sequence is TGCGCCAGCAGTATTAAGCGGGACACCTACAATGAGCAGTTCTTC.